This T cell receptor (beta chain) was identified in a study of PD-1 blockade in classical Hodgkin lymphoma. Germline loops: CDR1 SGDLS, CDR2 YYNGEE. V was trimmed by 0 bases and J by 2 bases, leaving 10 bases between them. The CDR3 contains 15 residues. This clone was counted a single time. After autologous stem cell transplantation all patients relapsed, and prior brentuximab vedotin exposure differed between cohorts. By magnetic negative selection, CD8+ T cells were isolated from the thawed PBMCs. Profiled with immunoSEQ multiplex PCR; TCRdb holds only in-frame clones, not every one. The profile shows 4,500 to 5,500 clones, 75% to 85% of them singletons.

Sequences were derived from CD8+ T cells from blood, sampled at baseline. V gene TRBV9 combines with J gene TRBJ2-3, with D maybe TRBD2 (6 bases). The source of this sequence is a human donor with classical Hodgkin lymphoma. The CDR3 reads CASSVELAFTDTQYF. The CDR3 DNA follows: TGTGCCAGCAGCGTAGAGCTAGCGTTCACAGATACGCAGTATTTT.